The rows below give T cell receptor beta chains drawn from one sample of a study of shared clonotypes between healthy human individuals. Only in-frame clones appear in the TCRdb table, and some are missing; sequencing was by immunoSEQ multiplex PCR. The sample holds 1.5 million to 2.5 million clones, about 95% seen once. The sample taken for sequencing was naive CD8+ T cells sorted from blood. The source is a man aged 18 to 30 in good health. Both conserved end residues are part of each CDR3. The D gene is left open where the match is weak. Clone size is shown for a subset of rows, as once, few, many or a class of expanded clone.

TRBJ2-1 | TRBV7-9 | . | . | CASSLAGEEQFF | TGTGCCAGCAGCTTAGCGGGTGAGGAGCAGTTCTTC
TRBJ1-2 | TRBV7-9 | . | . | CASSLGSGLEGYTF | TGTGCCAGCAGCTTAGGATCAGGGTTGGAGGGCTACACCTTC
TRBJ2-7 | TRBV27 | . | TRBD2 | CASSWTSGSHEQYF | TGTGCCAGCAGTTGGACTAGCGGGAGCCACGAGCAGTACTTC
TRBJ2-1 | TRBV5-1 | . | TRBD2 | CASSSAVAGAYNEQFF | TGCGCCAGCAGCTCCGCCGTAGCGGGGGCCTACAATGAGCAGTTCTTC
TRBJ2-1 | TRBV10-3 | . | TRBD2 | CAISEVTSGLGEQFF | TGTGCCATCAGTGAAGTGACTAGCGGGCTCGGTGAGCAGTTCTTC
TRBJ2-7 | TRBV7-9 | . | . | CASSLGSARSEQYF | TGTGCCAGCAGCTTAGGTTCGGCTAGATCCGAGCAGTACTTC
TRBJ1-6 | TRBV9 | . | . | CASSVESQNSPLHF | TGTGCCAGCAGCGTAGAGTCCCAAAATTCACCCCTCCACTTT
TRBJ2-7 | TRBV9 | few | TRBD2 | CASSVSGATYEQYF | TGTGCCAGCAGCGTTAGCGGGGCCACCTACGAGCAGTACTTC
TRBJ2-7 | TRBV11-1 | once | TRBD1 | CASSRTTDRGPYEQYF | TGTGCCAGCAGCCGGACGACGGACAGGGGGCCTTACGAGCAGTACTTC
TRBJ2-3 | TRBV21-1 | . | . | CASSLSGRAGADTQYF | TGTGCCAGCAGCCTCAGCGGGAGGGCCGGCGCAGATACGCAGTATTTT
TRBJ2-1 | TRBV4-3 | . | . | CASSQDKGGNEQFF | TGCGCCAGCAGCCAAGATAAGGGAGGCAATGAGCAGTTCTTC
TRBJ2-7 | TRBV2 | . | . | CASSERQYYEQYF | TGTGCCAGCAGTGAACGACAGTACTACGAGCAGTACTTC
TRBJ2-1 | TRBV7-9 | . | . | CASSPPSLWSNEQFF | TGTGCCAGCAGCCCGCCCTCGTTGTGGAGCAATGAGCAGTTCTTC
TRBJ2-5 | TRBV29-1 | . | TRBD2 | CSVDAGVTQETQYF | TGCAGCGTTGATGCGGGGGTTACCCAAGAGACCCAGTACTTC
TRBJ1-5 | TRBV27 | . | . | CASSLGRGNQPQHF | TGTGCCAGCAGTTTAGGCAGGGGCAATCAGCCCCAGCATTTT
TRBJ2-7 | TRBV7-6 | . | TRBD1 | CASSSMTGNSYEQYF | TGTGCCAGCAGCTCTATGACAGGGAACTCCTACGAGCAGTACTTC
TRBJ1-1 | TRBV15 | . | . | CATSSDAPARMNTEAFF | TGTGCCACCAGCAGCGATGCTCCCGCACGGATGAACACTGAAGCTTTCTTT
TRBJ1-3 | TRBV28 | . | . | CASSFNPGNTIYF | TGTGCCAGCAGTTTTAATCCTGGAAACACCATATATTTT
TRBJ2-1 | TRBV27 | . | TRBD2 | CASSLSAERTSSYNEQFF | TGTGCCAGCAGTTTATCGGCCGAGCGGACTAGCTCCTACAATGAGCAGTTCTTC
TRBJ2-5 | TRBV7-9 | . | . | CASSLWGAETQYF | TGTGCCAGCAGCTTATGGGGCGCGGAGACCCAGTACTTC
TRBJ2-2 | TRBV7-9 | . | TRBD2 | CASSNQRLAASNTGELFF | TGTGCCAGCAGCAACCAGAGACTAGCGGCCTCGAACACCGGGGAGCTGTTTTTT
TRBJ2-4 | TRBV9 | . | . | CASSEGWAKNIQYF | TGTGCCAGCAGTGAGGGTTGGGCCAAAAACATTCAGTACTTC